These 27 T cell receptor beta chains originate from one sample sequenced in a study of regulatory T cells in long-lasting Graves disease. Specified time point: persistent/refractory GD, antithyroid drugs over 5 years with positive TRAb. RNA isolated from PBMCs was used to make the TCR library. Construction of the TCR beta libraries employed iRepertoire HTBI primers in conjunction with Arm-PCR of CDR3 regions. TCRdb ran MiXCR on the multiplex PCR reads and lists one entry per CDR3 protein. The sample contains roughly 300,000 distinct CDR3 sequences, roughly a fifth of which appear only once. The source was peripheral blood mononuclear cells (PBMCs), collected when the disease was refractory, from a patient treated with antithyroid drugs. The receptors here all came from a female donor with Graves disease.

The rearrangement joins TRBV7-3 to TRBJ2-7, with D unresolved. V was cut by 5 bases and J by 7 bases, with 9 bases left in between. Germline V gives CDR1 SGHTA, CDR2 FQGTGA. The CDR3 extends over 11 amino acids. In DNA, the CDR3 is TGTGCCAGCAGCCCACCAGTAGAGCAGTACTTC. Translation: CASSPPVEQYF.

This clonotype was recorded many times. This chain uses TRBV28 with TRBJ1-6; weak D call: TRBD1 (6 bases). The CDR3 is made up of 16 amino acids. The germline CDR1 and CDR2 sequences are MDHEN and SYDVKM. The germline V and J ends were trimmed by 6 bases and 7 bases, with 19 bases remaining between them. CDR3 sequence: CASSETGGLVNSPLHF. The CDR3 DNA reads as TGTGCCAGCAGCGAGACGGGGGGGCTCGTGAATTCACCCCTCCACTTT.

This chain links TRBV7-2 with TRBJ2-1, with 9 bases lining up with TRBD1. CDR3 size: 19 residues. V shed 5 bases and J 7 bases; nucleotides not matched to a gene: 21. Germline V lookup: CDR1 SGHTA, CDR2 FQGNSA. The CDR3 region is CASSTPTDTGQGRWNEQFF. CDR3 bases: TGTGCCAGCAGCACCCCCACCGATACGGGACAGGGAAGGTGGAATGAGCAGTTCTTC.

This clonotype was detected many times. V usage is TRBV9 and J usage is TRBJ2-7; D remains ambiguous. The CDR3 length is 14 residues. Germline CDR1 and CDR2: SGDLS and YYNGEE. V lost 0 bases and J 5 bases, leaving 12 bases between the germline ends. CDR3 protein: CASSVGSHLDEQYF. DNA of the CDR3: TGTGCCAGCAGCGTAGGTAGCCACCTAGACGAGCAGTACTTC.

This clonotype was seen a few times. V usage is TRBV20-1 and J usage is TRBJ2-4; D might be TRBD1 (5 bases). The V gene's germline CDR1 is DFQATT and CDR2 SNEGSKA (reference sequence). The CDR3 has 12 residues. The V end lost 6 bases, the J end lost 7 bases, and 13 bases lay between the germline ends. The CDR3 here is CSAEIGANIQYF. The CDR3 DNA is TGCAGTGCAGAAATAGGGGCGAACATTCAGTACTTC.

As to this clonotype: This probably arose from a read error, given a far larger clone one base away. The rearrangement uses TRBV7-2 and TRBJ2-3; D remains unclear. The DNA end is more similar to TRBJ2-5, so the J call may be wrong. Looked up from germline, CDR1 is SGHTA and CDR2 is FQGNSA. This CDR3 contains 14 residues. The CDR3 coding sequence is TGTGCCAGCAGCCCCCCCCCGGGCGGAGAGACCCAGTACTTC. Translation gives CASSPPPGGETQYF.

This chain connects TRBV28 to TRBJ2-3; 10 bases match TRBD1. V lost 4 bases to trimming and J lost 7 bases; unmatched junction nucleotides: 11. CDR3 length equals 16 residues. The germline V gene encodes CDR1 MDHEN and CDR2 SYDVKM. The CDR3 protein is CASSYNRDRGGNTQYF. CDR3 in DNA: TGTGCCAGCAGTTATAACCGGGACAGGGGAGGAAATACGCAGTATTTT.

This clonotype was observed many times. This rearrangement joins TRBV2 to TRBJ1-2; a possible D gene is TRBD1 (6 bases). V dropped 6 bases and J dropped 4 bases, with 9 bases sitting between them. CDR3 size: 12 residues. The germline V gene has CDR1 SNHLY and CDR2 FYNNEI. DNA for the CDR3: TGTGCCAGCAGGCTGACAGGCTATGGCTACACCTTC. Its translation is CASRLTGYGYTF. Drawing the rest from reference TRBV2 and TRBJ1-2, the complete variable domain is EPEVTQTPSHQVTQMGQEVILRCVPISNHLYFYWYRQILGQKVEFLVSFYNNEISEKSEIFDDQFSVERPDGSNFTLKIRSTKLEDSAMYFCASRLTGYGYTFGSGTRLTVV.

This clonotype was counted many times. This rearrangement joins TRBV2 to TRBJ2-2; TRBD2 matches 10 bases. CDR1 and CDR2 from the germline V gene are SNHLY and FYNNEI. V shed 2 bases, J shed 4 bases, and the junction held 4 bases outside the gene matches. There are 16 residues in the CDR3. The CDR3 reads CASSETSGTSTGELFF. CDR3 in DNA: TGTGCCAGCAGTGAAACTAGCGGGACCTCCACCGGGGAGCTGTTTTTT.

For this clonotype: A much larger clonotype is one base distant, so this may be a read error. The chain couples TRBV20-1 to TRBJ1-1; possible D gene TRBD1, 5 bases. The CDR3 length is 17 residues. Per the germline V gene, CDR1 is DFQATT and CDR2 is SNEGSKA (reference sequence). The chain's CDR3 is CSARDLVAKGLNAEAFF. CDR3 DNA: TGCAGTGCTAGAGATTTGGTGGCAAAGGGACTGAACGCTGAAGCTTTCTTT.

This clonotype was observed many times. The rearrangement uses TRBV30 and TRBJ1-5, with a possible D match to TRBD1 (6 bases). Germline assignment: CDR1 GTSNPN and CDR2 SVGIG (reference sequence). The CDR3 sequence is 14 residues long. With 7 bases removed from V and 3 bases from J, the gap between germline ends came to 16 bases. CDR3 sequence: CASSGGANNQPQHF. The CDR3 DNA is TGTGCCTCCTCGGGGGGCGCGAACAATCAGCCCCAGCATTTT.

The chain combines TRBV30 with TRBJ1-1; no clear D gene. V was pared by 0 bases and J by 3 bases, with 11 bases between. Germline CDR1 and CDR2: GTSNPN and SVGIG (reference sequence). CDR3 length: 14 amino acids. The CDR3 here is CAWSVHVGYTEAFF. In nucleotides, the CDR3 is TGTGCCTGGAGTGTTCATGTTGGTTACACTGAAGCTTTCTTT.

The rearrangement links TRBV5-1 to TRBJ2-5; D is undetermined. V gave up 0 bases and J gave up 2 bases, with 8 bases separating them. Germline V gene lookup returns CDR1 SGHRS and CDR2 YFSETQ. CDR3 length equals 14 residues. The CDR3 sequence is CASSLALGQETQYF. CDR3 bases: TGCGCCAGCAGCTTGGCCCTAGGGCAAGAGACCCAGTACTTC.

V and J are TRBV5-4 and TRBJ2-7; 9 bases map to TRBD1. J gave up 5 bases and V 3 bases, and 3 bases lay outside the gene matches. This CDR3 comprises 13 residues. CDR1 and CDR2 (germline): SGHNT, YYREEE (reference sequence). The CDR3, as DNA: TGTGCCAGCAGCTGGGACAGGGTCCACGAGCAGTACTTC. Translating it yields CASSWDRVHEQYF.

As for this clonotype: A far larger clone is one base from this, pointing to a likely read error. The chain links TRBV6-2 or TRBV6-3 to TRBJ1-4; 8 bases match TRBD1. The CDR3 extends over 13 amino acids. From germline, CDR1 is MNHEY and CDR2 SVGEGT. The CDR3 spells CASSGQGGEKPFF. The CDR3 DNA reads as TGTGCCAGCAGCGGACAGGGAGGCGAAAAACCGTTTTTT.

The chain joins TRBV20-1 to TRBJ1-4; D unclear. Germline values: CDR1 DFQATT, CDR2 SNEGSKA (reference sequence). There are 13 residues in the CDR3. V was clipped by 7 bases and J by 3 bases, with 12 bases between them. CDR3 nucleotide sequence: TGCAGTGTAGGAGGGCCCGCTAATGAAAAACTGTTTTTT. Translating it yields CSVGGPANEKLFF.

This clonotype was seen repeatedly, ten times or more. The rearrangement uses TRBV7-2 and TRBJ2-5; D not certain. The germline V gene has CDR1 SGHTA and CDR2 FQGNSA. This CDR3 region has 12 residues. Trimming shortened V by 5 bases and J by 4 bases, and 8 bases separated the two germline ends. CDR3 loop: CASSLNRETQYF. In DNA, the CDR3 is TGTGCCAGCAGCCTCAATAGAGAGACCCAGTACTTC.

This clonotype was found many times. V gene TRBV28 combines with J gene TRBJ2-7; 12 bases are a match to TRBD1. After removal of 6 bases from V and 5 bases from J, the junction contained 5 bases not matched to a gene. CDR3 length equals 14 residues. Germline V CDR1 and CDR2: MDHEN, SYDVKM. DNA of the CDR3: TGTGCCAGCAGAACGGGACAGGGGGCTGACGAGCAGTACTTC. Its protein is CASRTGQGADEQYF.

Ten or more counts support this clonotype. V and J are TRBV12-3 or TRBV12-4 and TRBJ2-5; D is undetermined. The CDR3 is 14 amino acids. V was trimmed by 2 bases and J by 5 bases, leaving 12 bases between them. The CDR3 spells CASSLWGLRETQYF. Written as DNA, the CDR3 is TGTGCCAGCAGTTTATGGGGTCTGAGGGAGACCCAGTACTTC.

This clonotype showed up many times. V usage is TRBV6-1 and J usage is TRBJ1-1; a weak D match, TRBD1 (6 bases). The CDR3 sequence is 15 residues long. Trimming left V 1 base short and J 1 base short, with 10 bases between. The V gene's germline CDR1 is MNHNS and CDR2 SASEGT. Written as DNA, the CDR3 is TGTGCCAGCAGTGAAGGCAGGGGCCAGAACACTGAAGCTTTCTTT. Translated, it gives CASSEGRGQNTEAFF.

This clonotype was seen repeatedly, ten times or more. V is TRBV30 and J is TRBJ2-7; TRBD1 agrees at 7 bases. Trimming at V came to 5 bases and at J to 6 bases, leaving 10 bases not matched to a gene. Germline V CDR1 and CDR2: GTSNPN, SVGIG (reference sequence). This CDR3 has 13 residues. CDR3 in DNA: TGTGCCTGGGCAACCGGGACAGAGCGCGAGCAGTACTTC. Translating gives CAWATGTEREQYF.

The chain recombines TRBV7-9 with TRBJ2-5, with a possible D match to TRBD1 (5 bases). The CDR3 spans 17 residues. V shed 3 bases and J shed 2 bases, with 19 bases lying between them. Germline V CDR1 and CDR2: SEHNR, FQNEAQ (reference sequence). CDR3 region: CASSFGLETEKQETQYF. The CDR3 DNA sequence: TGTGCCAGCAGCTTTGGCCTGGAGACAGAGAAACAAGAGACCCAGTACTTC.

This clonotype was recorded a few times. This chain connects TRBV9 to TRBJ2-2, with D possibly called TRBD1 or TRBD2 (5 bases each). Germline-derived CDR1 and CDR2 are SGDLS and YYNGEE. The CDR3 contains 13 residues. The V end was cut by 4 bases, the J end by 7 bases, with 11 bases between. CDR3 sequence: CASSSTGHGELFF. CDR3 DNA: TGTGCCAGCAGCTCCACGGGGCACGGGGAGCTGTTTTTT.

The genes are TRBV20-1 and TRBJ1-4; 7 bases agree with TRBD1. V shed 2 bases and J 5 bases; nucleotides not matched to a gene: 2. The CDR3 extends over 13 amino acids. Germline-derived CDR1 and CDR2 are DFQATT and SNEGSKA (reference sequence). DNA for the CDR3: TGCAGTGCTAGAAGGGGGCAGAATGAAAAACTGTTTTTT. The encoded protein is CSARRGQNEKLFF.

The J gene is TRBJ2-5, the V gene TRBV5-1; D ambiguous. The germline V gene encodes CDR1 SGHRS and CDR2 YFSETQ. This CDR3 spans 16 amino acids. V was shortened by 0 bases and J by 1 base, with 13 bases between the two germline ends. The CDR3 DNA follows: TGCGCCAGCAGCTTGGGGCAGCAGATAACCCAAGAGACCCAGTACTTC. Protein: CASSLGQQITQETQYF. Full variable domain (remainder filled in from reference TRBV5-1 and TRBJ2-5): KAGVTQTPRYLIKTRGQQVTLSCSPISGHRSVSWYQQTPGQGLQFLFEYFSETQRNKGNFPGRFSGRQFSNSRSEMNVSTLELGDSALYLCASSLGQQITQETQYFGPGTRLLVL.

This clonotype has at least ten counts. This chain connects TRBV28 to TRBJ1-5; 9 positions match TRBD1. With 3 bases clipped from V and 0 bases from J, the junction kept 6 bases outside the gene matches. Germline V gene lookup returns CDR1 MDHEN and CDR2 SYDVKM. CDR3 length equals 17 residues. CDR3 region: CASSFLRTGDSNQPQHF. CDR3 coding DNA: TGTGCCAGCAGTTTTCTGCGGACAGGGGATAGCAATCAGCCCCAGCATTTT.

The gene calls are TRBV20-1 and TRBJ1-4, with D possibly TRBD1 on 6 matching bases. Per the germline V gene, CDR1 is DFQATT and CDR2 is SNEGSKA (reference sequence). CDR3 length equals 14 residues. The V gene lost 5 bases and the J gene lost 3 bases, with 13 bases spanning the gap. The chain's CDR3 is CSAGRDTPNEKLFF. In DNA form, the CDR3 reads TGCAGTGCTGGCCGGGACACTCCTAATGAAAAACTGTTTTTT.